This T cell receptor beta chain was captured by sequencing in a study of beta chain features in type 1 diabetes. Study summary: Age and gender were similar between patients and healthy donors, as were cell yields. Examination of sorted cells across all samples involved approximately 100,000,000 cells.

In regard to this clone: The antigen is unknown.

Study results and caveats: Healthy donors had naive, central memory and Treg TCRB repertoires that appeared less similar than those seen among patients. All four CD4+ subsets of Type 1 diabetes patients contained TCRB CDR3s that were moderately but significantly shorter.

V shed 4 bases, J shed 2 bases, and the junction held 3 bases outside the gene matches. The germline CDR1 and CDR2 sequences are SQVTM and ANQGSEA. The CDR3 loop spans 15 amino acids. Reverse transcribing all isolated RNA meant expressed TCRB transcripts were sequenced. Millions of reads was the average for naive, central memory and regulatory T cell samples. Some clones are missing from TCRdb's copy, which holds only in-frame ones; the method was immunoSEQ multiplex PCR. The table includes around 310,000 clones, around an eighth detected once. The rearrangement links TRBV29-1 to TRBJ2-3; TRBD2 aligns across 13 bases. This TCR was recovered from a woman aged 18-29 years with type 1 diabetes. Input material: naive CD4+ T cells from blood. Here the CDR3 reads CSVAGLAGDTDTQYF. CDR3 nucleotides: TGCAGCGTTGCCGGACTAGCGGGGGACACAGATACGCAGTATTTT.